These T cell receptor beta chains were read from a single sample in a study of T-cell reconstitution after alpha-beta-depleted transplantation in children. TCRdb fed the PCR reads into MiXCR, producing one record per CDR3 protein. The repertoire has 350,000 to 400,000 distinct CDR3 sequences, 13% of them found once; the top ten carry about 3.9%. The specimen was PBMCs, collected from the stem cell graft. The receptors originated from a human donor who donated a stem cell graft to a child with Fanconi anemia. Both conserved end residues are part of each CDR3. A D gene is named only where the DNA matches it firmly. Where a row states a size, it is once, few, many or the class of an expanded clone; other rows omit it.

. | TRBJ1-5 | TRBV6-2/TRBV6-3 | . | CASSYSGRTNQPQHF | TGTGCCAGCAGTTACTCCGGCAGGACGAATCAGCCCCAGCATTTT
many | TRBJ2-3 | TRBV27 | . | CASSKPHRGGDTQYF | TGTGCCAGCAGTAAACCCCACAGGGGAGGAGATACGCAGTATTTT
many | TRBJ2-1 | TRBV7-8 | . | CASSFGLNEQFF | TGTGCCAGCAGCTTTGGGCTCAATGAGCAGTTCTTC
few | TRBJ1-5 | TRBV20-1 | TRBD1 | CSAGQGDFQPQHF | TGCAGTGCGGGACAGGGGGACTTCCAGCCCCAGCATTTT
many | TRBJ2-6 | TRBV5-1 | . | CASSTHISGGANVLTF | TGCGCCAGCAGTACCCACATTTCTGGTGGGGCCAACGTCCTGACTTTC
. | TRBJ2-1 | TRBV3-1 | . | CASSKTRSYNEQFF | TGTGCCAGCAGCAAGACTAGATCCTACAATGAGCAGTTCTTC
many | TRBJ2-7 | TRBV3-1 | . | CASSRRAYDTYEQYF | TGTGCCAGCAGCCGCAGGGCCTATGACACCTACGAGCAGTACTTC
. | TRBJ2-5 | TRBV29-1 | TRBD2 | CSVLAGWGETQYF | TGCAGCGTTCTAGCGGGGTGGGGGGAGACCCAGTACTTC
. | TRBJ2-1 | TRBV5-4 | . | CATTFDNEQFF | TGTGCCACCACATTTGACAATGAGCAGTTCTTC
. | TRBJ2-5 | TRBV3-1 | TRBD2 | CASSQQTSGEETQYF | TGTGCCAGCAGCCAACAAACTAGCGGGGAAGAGACCCAGTACTTC
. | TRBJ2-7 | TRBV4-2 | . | CASSPGRVYYEQYF | TGTGCCAGCAGCCCCGGGCGTGTCTACTACGAGCAGTACTTC
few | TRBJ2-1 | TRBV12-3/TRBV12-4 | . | CASRPTSSYNEQFF | TGTGCCAGCAGGCCGACTTCGTCCTACAATGAGCAGTTCTTC
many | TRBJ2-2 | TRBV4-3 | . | CASSQDTRRARTGELFF | TGCGCCAGCAGCCAAGATACTAGGCGGGCGCGAACCGGGGAGCTGTTTTTT
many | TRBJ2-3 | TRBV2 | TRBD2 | CASAREGGTDTQYF | TGTGCCAGCGCCCGGGAGGGGGGCACAGATACGCAGTATTTT
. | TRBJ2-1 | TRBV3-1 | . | CTSSLLEVSTGQFYNEQFF | TGTACCAGCAGTCTTCTGGAGGTATCGACAGGTCAATTCTACAATGAGCAGTTCTTC
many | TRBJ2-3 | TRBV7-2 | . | CASSPGVAAWGTDTQYF | TGTGCCAGCAGTCCCGGGGTAGCGGCTTGGGGCACAGATACGCAGTATTTT
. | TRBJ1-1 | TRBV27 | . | CASSHVWLGDGNTEAFF | TGTGCCAGCAGCCATGTTTGGTTGGGGGACGGGAACACTGAAGCTTTCTTT
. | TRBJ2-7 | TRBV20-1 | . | CSAELDSGYEQYF | TGCAGTGCTGAGCTGGACTCGGGCTACGAGCAGTACTTC
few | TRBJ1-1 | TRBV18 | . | CASSPLGTRNTEAFF | TGTGCCAGCTCACCACTAGGTACTCGGAACACTGAAGCTTTCTTT
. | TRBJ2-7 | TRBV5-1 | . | CASSLRGGNYEQYF | TGCGCCAGCAGCTTGAGAGGGGGAAACTACGAGCAGTACTTC